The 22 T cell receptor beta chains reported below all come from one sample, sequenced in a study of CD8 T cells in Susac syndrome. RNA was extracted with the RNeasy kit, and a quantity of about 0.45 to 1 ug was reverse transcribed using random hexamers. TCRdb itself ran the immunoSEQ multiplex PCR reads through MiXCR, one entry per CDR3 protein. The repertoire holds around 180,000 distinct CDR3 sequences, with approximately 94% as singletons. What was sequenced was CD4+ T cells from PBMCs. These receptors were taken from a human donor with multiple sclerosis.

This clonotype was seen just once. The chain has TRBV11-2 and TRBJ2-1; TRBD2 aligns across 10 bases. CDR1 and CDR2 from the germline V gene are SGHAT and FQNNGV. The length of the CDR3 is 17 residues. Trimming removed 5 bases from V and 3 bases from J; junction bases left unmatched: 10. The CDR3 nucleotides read TGTGCCAGCAGCCCCCGGCTAGCGGGGGAGATCTACAATGAGCAGTTCTTC. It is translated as CASSPRLAGEIYNEQFF. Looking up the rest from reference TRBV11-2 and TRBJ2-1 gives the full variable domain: EAGVAQSPRYKIIEKRQSVAFWCNPISGHATLYWYQQILGQGPKLLIQFQNNGVVDDSQLPKDRFSAERLKGVDSTLKIQPAKLEDSAVYLCASSPRLAGEIYNEQFFGPGTRLTVL.

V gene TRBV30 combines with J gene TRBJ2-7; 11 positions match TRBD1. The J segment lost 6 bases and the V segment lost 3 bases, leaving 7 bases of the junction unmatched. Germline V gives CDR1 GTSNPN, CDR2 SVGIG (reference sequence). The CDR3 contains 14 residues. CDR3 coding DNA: TGTGCCTGGAGCTGGACAGGGGGCGTCGGCGAGCAGTACTTC. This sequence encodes CAWSWTGGVGEQYF.

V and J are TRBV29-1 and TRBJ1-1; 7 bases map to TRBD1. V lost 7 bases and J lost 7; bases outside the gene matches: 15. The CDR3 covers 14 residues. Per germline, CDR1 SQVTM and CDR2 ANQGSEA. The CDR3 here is CSGETGLGYGEAFF. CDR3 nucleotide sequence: TGCAGCGGGGAGACAGGGTTGGGGTACGGTGAAGCTTTCTTT.

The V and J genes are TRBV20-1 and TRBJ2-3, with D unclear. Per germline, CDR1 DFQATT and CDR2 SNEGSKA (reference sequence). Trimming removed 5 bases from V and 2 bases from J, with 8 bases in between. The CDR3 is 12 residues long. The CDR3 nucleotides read TGCAGTGCTTGGTGGGACACAGATACGCAGTATTTT. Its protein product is CSAWWDTDTQYF.

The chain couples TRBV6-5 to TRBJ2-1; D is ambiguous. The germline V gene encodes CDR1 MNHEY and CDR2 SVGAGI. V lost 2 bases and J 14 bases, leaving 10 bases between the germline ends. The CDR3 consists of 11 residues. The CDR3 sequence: CASSYMRREFF. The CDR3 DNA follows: TGTGCCAGCAGTTACATGCGTAGGGAGTTCTTC.

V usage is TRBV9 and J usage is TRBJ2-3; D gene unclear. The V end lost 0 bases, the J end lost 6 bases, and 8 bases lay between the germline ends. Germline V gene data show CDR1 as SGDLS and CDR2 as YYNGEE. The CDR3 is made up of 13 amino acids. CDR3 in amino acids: CASSVDRADTQYF. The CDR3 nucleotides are TGTGCCAGCAGCGTAGACCGGGCCGATACGCAGTATTTT.

The CDR3 sequence: CSVEESLSGANVLTF. The CDR3 region has the DNA TGCAGCGTTGAAGAGAGCCTCTCTGGGGCCAACGTCCTGACTTTC. The chain recombines TRBV29-1 with TRBJ2-6; D uncertain. Germline CDR1 is SQVTM and CDR2 is ANQGSEA. The CDR3 spans 15 residues. Trimming took off 0 bases at V and 0 bases at J, with 6 bases between the two ends.

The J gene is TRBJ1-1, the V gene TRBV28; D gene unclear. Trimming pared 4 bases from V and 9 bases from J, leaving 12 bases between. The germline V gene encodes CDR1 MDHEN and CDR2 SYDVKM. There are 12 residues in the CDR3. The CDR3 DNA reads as TGTGCCAGCAGTTCGTTGCCCCTACAAGCTTTCTTT. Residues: CASSSLPLQAFF.

CDR3 coding DNA: TGCGCCAGCAGCAGTGGACAGGGGGTCGGAGATACGCAGTATTTT. As protein: CASSSGQGVGDTQYF. This chain links TRBV5-1 with TRBJ2-3; 10 bases align to TRBD1. V shed 4 bases, J shed 5 bases, and the junction held 7 bases outside the gene matches. Per the germline V gene, CDR1 is SGHRS and CDR2 is YFSETQ. This CDR3 is built from 15 residues.

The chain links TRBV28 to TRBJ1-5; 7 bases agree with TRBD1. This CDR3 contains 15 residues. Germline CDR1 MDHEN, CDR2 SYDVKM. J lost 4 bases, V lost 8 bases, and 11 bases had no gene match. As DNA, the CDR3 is TGTGCCAGCTCCACGAGGACAGGAAAAAATCAGCCCCAGCATTTT. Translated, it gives CASSTRTGKNQPQHF.

CDR3 nucleotide sequence: TGTGCCAGCAGCTTAGCGACTAGCGGGGGGTACGAGCAGTACTTC. It translates to CASSLATSGGYEQYF. This sequence joins TRBV7-9 and TRBJ2-7; 13 nucleotides align to TRBD2. The CDR3 length is 15 residues. Germline V gene data show CDR1 as SEHNR and CDR2 as FQNEAQ (reference sequence). V trimming: 0 bases; J trimming: 4 bases; junction bases outside the gene matches: 0.

This CDR3 is CAWSVLEGQPQHF. Written as DNA, the CDR3 is TGTGCCTGGAGTGTACTGGAGGGTCAGCCCCAGCATTTT. The V call is TRBV30, the J call TRBJ1-5; D unclear. V lost 0 bases and J lost 6, with 9 bases in between. CDR1 is GTSNPN and CDR2 is SVGIG in the germline V gene (reference sequence). The CDR3 extends over 13 amino acids.

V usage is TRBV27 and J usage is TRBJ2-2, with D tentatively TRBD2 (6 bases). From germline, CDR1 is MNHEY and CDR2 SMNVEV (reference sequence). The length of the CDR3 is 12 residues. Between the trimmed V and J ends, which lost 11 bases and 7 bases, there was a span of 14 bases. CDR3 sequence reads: CAGGTAGGELFF. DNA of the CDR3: TGTGCCGGAGGGACCGCCGGCGGGGAGCTGTTTTTT.

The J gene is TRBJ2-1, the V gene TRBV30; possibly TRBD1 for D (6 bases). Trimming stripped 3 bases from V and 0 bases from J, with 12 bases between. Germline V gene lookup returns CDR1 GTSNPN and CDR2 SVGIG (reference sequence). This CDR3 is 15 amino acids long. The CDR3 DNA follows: TGTGCCTGGAGATTTGGACAGAGCTCCTACAATGAGCAGTTCTTC. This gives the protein CAWRFGQSSYNEQFF.

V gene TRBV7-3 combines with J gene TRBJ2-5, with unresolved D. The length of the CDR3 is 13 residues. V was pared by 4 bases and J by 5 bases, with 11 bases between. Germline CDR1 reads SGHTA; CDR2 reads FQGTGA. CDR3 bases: TGTGCCAGCAGCTCTCAGGAGTCGGAGACCCAGTACTTC. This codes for CASSSQESETQYF.

The CDR3 spells CAWSTVAGNTIYF. CDR3 sequence (DNA): TGTGCCTGGAGTACGGTAGCTGGAAACACCATATATTTT. This chain links TRBV30 with TRBJ1-3; D is unresolved. Trimming took 2 bases from V and 2 from J, leaving 7 bases between them. CDR3 length: 13 amino acids. Germline values: CDR1 GTSNPN, CDR2 SVGIG (reference sequence). The full variable domain, completed using reference TRBV30 and TRBJ1-3, is SQTIHQWPATLVQPVGSPLSLECTVEGTSNPNLYWYRQAAGRGLQLLFYSVGIGQISSEVPQNLSASRPQDRQFILSSKKLLLSDSGFYLCAWSTVAGNTIYFGEGSWLTVV.

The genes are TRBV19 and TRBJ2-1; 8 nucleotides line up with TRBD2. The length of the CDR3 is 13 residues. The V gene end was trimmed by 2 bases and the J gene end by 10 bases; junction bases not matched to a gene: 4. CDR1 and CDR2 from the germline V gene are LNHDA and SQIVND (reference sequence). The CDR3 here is CASSILPGGEQFF. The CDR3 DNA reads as TGTGCCAGTAGTATACTACCGGGGGGGGAGCAGTTCTTC.

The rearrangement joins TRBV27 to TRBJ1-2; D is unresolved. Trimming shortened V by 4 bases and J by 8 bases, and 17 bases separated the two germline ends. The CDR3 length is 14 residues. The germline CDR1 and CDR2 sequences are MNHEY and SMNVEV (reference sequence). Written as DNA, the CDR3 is TGTGCCAGCAGTTCGGGCAGCTGGCCTGGGGGCTACACCTTC. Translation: CASSSGSWPGGYTF.

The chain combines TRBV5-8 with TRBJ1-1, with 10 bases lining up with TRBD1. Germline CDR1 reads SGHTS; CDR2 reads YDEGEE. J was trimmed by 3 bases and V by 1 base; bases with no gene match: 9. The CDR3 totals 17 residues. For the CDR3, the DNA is TGTGCCAGCAGCTTGATCCTTCGACAGGGGGCATACACTGAAGCTTTCTTT. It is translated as CASSLILRQGAYTEAFF.

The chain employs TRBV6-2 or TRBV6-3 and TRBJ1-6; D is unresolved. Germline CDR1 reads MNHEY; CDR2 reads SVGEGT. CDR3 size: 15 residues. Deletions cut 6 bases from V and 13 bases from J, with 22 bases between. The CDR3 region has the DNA TGTGCCAGCAGCCGGAACGTCGGAGGGCTTTTCCCCCTCCACTTT. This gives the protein CASSRNVGGLFPLHF.

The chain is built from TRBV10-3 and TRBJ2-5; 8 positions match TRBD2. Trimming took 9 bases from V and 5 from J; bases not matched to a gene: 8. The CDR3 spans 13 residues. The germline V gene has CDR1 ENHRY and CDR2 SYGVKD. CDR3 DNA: TGTGCCATTGGCGGGGGGAGATGGGAGACCCAGTACTTC. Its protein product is CAIGGGRWETQYF.

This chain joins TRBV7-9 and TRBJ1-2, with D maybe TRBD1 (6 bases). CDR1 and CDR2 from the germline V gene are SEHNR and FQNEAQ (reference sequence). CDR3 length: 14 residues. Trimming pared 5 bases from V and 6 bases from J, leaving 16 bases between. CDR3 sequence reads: CASSPAGGRDGYTF. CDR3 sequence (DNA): TGTGCCAGCAGCCCCGCCGGGGGGCGAGATGGCTACACCTTC.